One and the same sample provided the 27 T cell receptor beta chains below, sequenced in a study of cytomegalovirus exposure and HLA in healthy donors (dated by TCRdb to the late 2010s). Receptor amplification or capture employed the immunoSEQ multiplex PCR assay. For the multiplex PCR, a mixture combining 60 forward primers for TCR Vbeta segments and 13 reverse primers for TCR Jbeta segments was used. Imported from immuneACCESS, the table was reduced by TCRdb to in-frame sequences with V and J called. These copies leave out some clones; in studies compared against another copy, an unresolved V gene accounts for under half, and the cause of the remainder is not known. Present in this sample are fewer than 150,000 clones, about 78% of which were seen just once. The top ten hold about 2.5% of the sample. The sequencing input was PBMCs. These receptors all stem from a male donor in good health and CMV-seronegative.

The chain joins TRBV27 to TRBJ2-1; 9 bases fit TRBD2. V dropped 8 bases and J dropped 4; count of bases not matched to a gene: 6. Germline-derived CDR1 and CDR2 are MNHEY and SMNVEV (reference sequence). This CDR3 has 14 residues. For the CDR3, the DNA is TGTGCCAGCGGAAGCGGGGGGACTTACAATGAGCAGTTCTTC. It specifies CASGSGGTYNEQFF.

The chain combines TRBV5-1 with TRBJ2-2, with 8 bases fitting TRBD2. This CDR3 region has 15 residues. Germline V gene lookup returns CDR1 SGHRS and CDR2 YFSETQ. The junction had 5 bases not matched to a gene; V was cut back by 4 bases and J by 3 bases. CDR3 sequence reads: CASSSRAGDTGELFF. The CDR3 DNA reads TGCGCCAGCAGCAGTCGAGCGGGAGACACCGGGGAGCTGTTTTTT.

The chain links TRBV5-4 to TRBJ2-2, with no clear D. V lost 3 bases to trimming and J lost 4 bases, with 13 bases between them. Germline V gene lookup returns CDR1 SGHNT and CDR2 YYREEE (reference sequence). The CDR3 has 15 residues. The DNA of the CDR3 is TGTGCCAGCAGCTGGAAGACAAGAACCACCGGGGAGCTGTTTTTT. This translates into CASSWKTRTTGELFF.

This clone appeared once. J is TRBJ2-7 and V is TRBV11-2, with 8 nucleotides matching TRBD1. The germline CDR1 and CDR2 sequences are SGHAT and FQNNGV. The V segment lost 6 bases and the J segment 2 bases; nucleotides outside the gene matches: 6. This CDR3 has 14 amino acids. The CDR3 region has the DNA TGTGCCAGCAGATCCGGGACAGGTACCTACGAGCAGTACTTC. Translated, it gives CASRSGTGTYEQYF.

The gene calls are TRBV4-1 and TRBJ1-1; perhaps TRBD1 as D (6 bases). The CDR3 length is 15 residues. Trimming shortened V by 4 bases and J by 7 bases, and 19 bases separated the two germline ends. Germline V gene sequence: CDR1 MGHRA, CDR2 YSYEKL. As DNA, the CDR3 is TGCGCCAGCAGCCTTTACCAGGCGGGGGCGGGTGAAGCTTTCTTT. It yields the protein CASSLYQAGAGEAFF.

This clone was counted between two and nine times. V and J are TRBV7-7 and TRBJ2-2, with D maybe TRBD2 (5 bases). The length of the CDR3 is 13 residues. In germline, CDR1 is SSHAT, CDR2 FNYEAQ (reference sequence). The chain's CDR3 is CASEGTNTGELFF. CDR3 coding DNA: TGTGCTAGCGAGGGTACCAACACCGGGGAGCTGTTTTTT. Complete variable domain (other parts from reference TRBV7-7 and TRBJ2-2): GAGVSQSPRYKVTKRGQDVTLRCDPISSHATLYWYQQALGQGPEFLTYFNYEAQPDKSGLPSDRFSAERPEGSISTLTIQRTEQRDSAMYRCASEGTNTGELFFGEGSRLTVL.

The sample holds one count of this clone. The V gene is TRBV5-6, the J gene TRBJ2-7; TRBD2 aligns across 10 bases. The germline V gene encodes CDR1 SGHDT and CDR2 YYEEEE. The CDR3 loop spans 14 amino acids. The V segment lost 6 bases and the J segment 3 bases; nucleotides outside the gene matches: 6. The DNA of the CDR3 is TGTGCCAGCAAACTGAGGACTAGCGGCTACGAGCAGTACTTC. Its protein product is CASKLRTSGYEQYF.

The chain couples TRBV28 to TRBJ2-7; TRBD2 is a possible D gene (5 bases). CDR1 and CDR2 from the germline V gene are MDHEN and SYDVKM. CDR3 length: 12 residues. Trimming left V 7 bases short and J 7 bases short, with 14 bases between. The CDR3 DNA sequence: TGTGCCAGCACCAGGATGTCGGGGGAGCAGTACTTC. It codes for CASTRMSGEQYF.

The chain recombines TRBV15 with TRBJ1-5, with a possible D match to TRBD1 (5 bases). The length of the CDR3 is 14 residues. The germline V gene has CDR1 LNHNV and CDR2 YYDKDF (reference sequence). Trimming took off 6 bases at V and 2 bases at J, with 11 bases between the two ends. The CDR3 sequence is CATSDSRGNQPQHF. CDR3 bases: TGTGCCACCAGTGACAGCCGGGGCAATCAGCCCCAGCATTTT.

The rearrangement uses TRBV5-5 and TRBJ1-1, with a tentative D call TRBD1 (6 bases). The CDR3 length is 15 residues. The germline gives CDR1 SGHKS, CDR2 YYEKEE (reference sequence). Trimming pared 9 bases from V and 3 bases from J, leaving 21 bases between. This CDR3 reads CATQLAGDRDTEAFF. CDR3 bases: TGTGCCACCCAGCTTGCAGGGGATAGGGACACTGAAGCTTTCTTT.

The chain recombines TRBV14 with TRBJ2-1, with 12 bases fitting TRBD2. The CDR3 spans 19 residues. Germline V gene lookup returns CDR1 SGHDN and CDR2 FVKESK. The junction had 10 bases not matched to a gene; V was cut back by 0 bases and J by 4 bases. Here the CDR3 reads CASSQDSPTSGRLYNEQFF. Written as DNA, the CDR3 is TGTGCCAGCAGCCAAGATTCCCCTACTAGCGGGAGGCTTTACAATGAGCAGTTCTTC.

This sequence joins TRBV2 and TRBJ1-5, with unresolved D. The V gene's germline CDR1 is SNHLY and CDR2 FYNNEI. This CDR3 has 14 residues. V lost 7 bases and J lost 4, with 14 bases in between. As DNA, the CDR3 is TGTGCCAGCACCGTAAGGGAGGTTAATCAGCCCCAGCATTTT. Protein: CASTVREVNQPQHF.

The DNA for the CDR3 is TGTGCCAGCAGCTTTGGACAGGGGGACTATGGCTACACCTTC. This translates into CASSFGQGDYGYTF. J is TRBJ1-2 and V is TRBV5-4; TRBD1 matches 10 bases. The germline V gene encodes CDR1 SGHNT and CDR2 YYREEE (reference sequence). The length of the CDR3 is 14 residues. The J segment lost 3 bases and the V segment lost 2 bases, leaving 1 base of the junction unmatched.

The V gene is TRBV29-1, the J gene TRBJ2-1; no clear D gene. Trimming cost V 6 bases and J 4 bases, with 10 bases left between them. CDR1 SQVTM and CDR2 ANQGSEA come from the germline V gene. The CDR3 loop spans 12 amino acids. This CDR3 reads CSVALGYNEQFF. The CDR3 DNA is TGCAGCGTCGCTCTAGGTTACAATGAGCAGTTCTTC.

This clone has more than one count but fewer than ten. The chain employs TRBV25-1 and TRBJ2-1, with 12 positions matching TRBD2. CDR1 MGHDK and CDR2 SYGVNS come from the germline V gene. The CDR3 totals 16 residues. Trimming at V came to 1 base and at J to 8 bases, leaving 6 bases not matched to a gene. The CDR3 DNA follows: TGTGCCAGCAGTGAATTTCTAGCGGGGGGGCCCCATGAGCAGTTCTTC. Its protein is CASSEFLAGGPHEQFF.

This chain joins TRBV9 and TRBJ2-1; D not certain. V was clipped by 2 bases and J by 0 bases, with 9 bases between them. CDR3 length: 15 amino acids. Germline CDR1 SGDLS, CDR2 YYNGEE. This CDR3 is CASSVEWVSYNEQFF. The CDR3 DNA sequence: TGTGCCAGCAGCGTGGAGTGGGTCTCCTACAATGAGCAGTTCTTC.

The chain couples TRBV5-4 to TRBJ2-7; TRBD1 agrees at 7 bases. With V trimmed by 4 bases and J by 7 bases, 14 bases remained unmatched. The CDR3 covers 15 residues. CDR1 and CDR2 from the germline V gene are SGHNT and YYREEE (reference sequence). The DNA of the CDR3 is TGTGCCAGCAGCGAGGGGGCTGCTGTAGGTCGGGAGCAGTACTTC. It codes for CASSEGAAVGREQYF.

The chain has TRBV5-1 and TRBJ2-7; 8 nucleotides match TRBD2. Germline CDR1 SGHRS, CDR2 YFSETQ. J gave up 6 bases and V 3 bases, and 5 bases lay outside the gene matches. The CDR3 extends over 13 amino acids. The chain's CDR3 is CASSSGLEAEQYF. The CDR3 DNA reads TGCGCCAGCAGCTCGGGACTAGAAGCCGAGCAGTACTTC.

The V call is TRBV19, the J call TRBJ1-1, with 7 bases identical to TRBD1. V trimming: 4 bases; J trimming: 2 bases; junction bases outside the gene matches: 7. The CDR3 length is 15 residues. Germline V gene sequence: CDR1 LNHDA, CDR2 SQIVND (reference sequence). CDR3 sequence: CASSTTGESNTEAFF. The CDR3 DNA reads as TGTGCCAGTAGTACCACAGGGGAATCAAACACTGAAGCTTTCTTT.

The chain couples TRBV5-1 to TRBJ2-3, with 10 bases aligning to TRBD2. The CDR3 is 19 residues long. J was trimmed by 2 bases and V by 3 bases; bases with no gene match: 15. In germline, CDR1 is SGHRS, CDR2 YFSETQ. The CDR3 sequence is CASSWGGLAGEKDTDTQYF. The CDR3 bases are TGCGCCAGCAGCTGGGGGGGGCTAGCGGGGGAGAAGGACACAGATACGCAGTATTTT. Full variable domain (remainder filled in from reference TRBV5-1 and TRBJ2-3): KAGVTQTPRYLIKTRGQQVTLSCSPISGHRSVSWYQQTPGQGLQFLFEYFSETQRNKGNFPGRFSGRQFSNSRSEMNVSTLELGDSALYLCASSWGGLAGEKDTDTQYFGPGTRLTVL.

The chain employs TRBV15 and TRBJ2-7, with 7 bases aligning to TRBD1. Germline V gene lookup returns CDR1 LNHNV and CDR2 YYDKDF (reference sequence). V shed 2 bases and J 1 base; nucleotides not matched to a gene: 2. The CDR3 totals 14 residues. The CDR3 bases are TGTGCCACCAGCAGACAGACAGGGTCCTACGAGCAGTACTTC. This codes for CATSRQTGSYEQYF.

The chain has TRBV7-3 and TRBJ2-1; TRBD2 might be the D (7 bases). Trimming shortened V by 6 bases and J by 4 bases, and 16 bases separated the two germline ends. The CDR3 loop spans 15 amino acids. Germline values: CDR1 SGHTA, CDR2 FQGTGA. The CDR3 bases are TGTGCCAGCAGTCAAAGGGGGGGCTCTTACAATGAGCAGTTCTTC. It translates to CASSQRGGSYNEQFF.

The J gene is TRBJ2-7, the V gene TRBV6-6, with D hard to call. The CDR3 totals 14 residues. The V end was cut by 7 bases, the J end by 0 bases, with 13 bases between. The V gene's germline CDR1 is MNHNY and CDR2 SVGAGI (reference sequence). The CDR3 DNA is TGTGCCAGCACCGCGGCCGAGAGCTCCTACGAGCAGTACTTC. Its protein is CASTAAESSYEQYF.

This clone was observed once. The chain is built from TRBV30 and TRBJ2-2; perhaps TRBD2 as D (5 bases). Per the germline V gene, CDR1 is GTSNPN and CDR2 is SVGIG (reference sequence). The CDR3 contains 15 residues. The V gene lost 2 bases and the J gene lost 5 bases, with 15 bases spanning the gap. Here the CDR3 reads CAWSYLRSGTGELFF. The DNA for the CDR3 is TGTGCCTGGAGTTATCTTAGATCGGGGACCGGGGAGCTGTTTTTT. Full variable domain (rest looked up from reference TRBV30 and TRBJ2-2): SQTIHQWPATLVQPVGSPLSLECTVEGTSNPNLYWYRQAAGRGLQLLFYSVGIGQISSEVPQNLSASRPQDRQFILSSKKLLLSDSGFYLCAWSYLRSGTGELFFGEGSRLTVL.

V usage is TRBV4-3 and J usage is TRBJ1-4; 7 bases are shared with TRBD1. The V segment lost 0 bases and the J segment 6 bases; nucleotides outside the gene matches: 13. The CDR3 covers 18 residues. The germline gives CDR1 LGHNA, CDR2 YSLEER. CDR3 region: CASSQDRGGGRGDEKLFF. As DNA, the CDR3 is TGCGCCAGCAGCCAAGATCGAGGTGGGGGCAGGGGGGATGAAAAACTGTTTTTT.

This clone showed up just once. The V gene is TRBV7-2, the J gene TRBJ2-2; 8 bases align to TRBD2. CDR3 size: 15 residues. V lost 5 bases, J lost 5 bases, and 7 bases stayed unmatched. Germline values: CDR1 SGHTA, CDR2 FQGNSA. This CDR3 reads CASSPGGADTGELFF. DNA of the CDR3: TGTGCCAGCAGCCCCGGGGGGGCGGATACCGGGGAGCTGTTTTTT.

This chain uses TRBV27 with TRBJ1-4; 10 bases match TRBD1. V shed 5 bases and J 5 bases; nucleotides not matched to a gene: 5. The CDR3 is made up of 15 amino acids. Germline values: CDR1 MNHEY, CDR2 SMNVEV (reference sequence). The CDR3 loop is CASSATGQGNEKLFF. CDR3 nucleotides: TGTGCCAGCAGTGCCACGGGACAGGGGAATGAAAAACTGTTTTTT.